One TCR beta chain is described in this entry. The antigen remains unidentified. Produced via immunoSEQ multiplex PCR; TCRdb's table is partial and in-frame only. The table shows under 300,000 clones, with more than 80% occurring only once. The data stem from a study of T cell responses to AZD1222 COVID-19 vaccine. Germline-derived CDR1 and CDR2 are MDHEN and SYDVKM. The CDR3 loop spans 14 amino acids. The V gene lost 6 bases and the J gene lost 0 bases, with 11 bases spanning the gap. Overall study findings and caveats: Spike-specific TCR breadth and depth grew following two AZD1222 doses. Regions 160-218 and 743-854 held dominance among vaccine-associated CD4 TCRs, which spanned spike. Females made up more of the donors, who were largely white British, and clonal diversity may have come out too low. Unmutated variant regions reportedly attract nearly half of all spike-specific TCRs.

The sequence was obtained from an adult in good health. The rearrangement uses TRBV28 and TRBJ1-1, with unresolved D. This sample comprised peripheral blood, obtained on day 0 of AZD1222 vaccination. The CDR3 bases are TGTGCCAGCAGGCCCGTAGACCTGAACACTGAAGCTTTCTTT. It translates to CASRPVDLNTEAFF.